The TCR beta chain under discussion was sequenced for a study of T cell repertoires in cytomegalovirus infection (dated by TCRdb to about 2019). Turning to the overall study: Donor HLA type was relevant to the analysis, because carriage of CMV infection together with the matching HLA type was indicated by public TCR beta signatures.

Including cysteine and phenylalanine, the CDR3 has 18 amino acids. Just the 54-base CDR3 DNA is kept, in frame starting at base 1. CDR1 and CDR2 are read off the germline V gene as KGHSH and LQKENI. Trimming at the junction amounts to 3 bases on V and 0 bases on J, and the germline ends lie 15 bases apart. Sequencer: Illumina HiSeq 1500. The raw public data were reprocessed by TCRdb itself: fastp quality trimming at Q25, MiXCR clonotype calling, in-frame beta chains only. Entries that share a CDR3 protein sequence are merged under the most common genes and DNA. Here the sample has a few hundred thousand distinct CDR3 sequences; roughly a sixth occur a single time. Approximately 12% of the sample is taken by the ten largest. Results and caveats for the whole study, not just this receptor: Cumulative frequency of public TCR beta family members discriminated carriers of CMV infection plus the relevant HLA type in this cohort and an independent approximately 350-donor cohort. The ex vivo response was dominated by HLA-C-restricted CMV-specific TCR beta clonotypes, which also provided the single most frequent clonotype in two of eight donors.

This clonotype was recorded a few times. Its antigen specificity is not known. Per-base qualities were not stored, and no clone one base away is much larger. This clonotype was sampled from a human donor in good health (CMV status not recorded). Some clones in this sample may be carry-over from other donors' samples. The sample taken for sequencing was PBMCs. The chain joins TRBV18 to TRBJ1-6, and TRBD1 may be the D gene, going by 5 matching bases. The CDR3 loop reads CASSPRVNGGSYNSPLHF. The DNA sequence follows: TGTGCCAGCTCACCCAGGGTGAACGGAGGCTCCTATAATTCACCCCTCCACTTT.